The entry below gives a single TCR beta chain sequence along with its context. These data belong to a study of blood T cell repertoires in COVID-19. In the study overall: Specimens from acute and convalescent COVID-19 originated in the United States, Italy and Spain. T cells, B-cell-depleted T cells, or PBMCs provided the cDNA or gDNA that served as material.

TCRdb keeps only in-frame clones here, not all; method: immunoSEQ multiplex PCR. Counted here are some 520,000 clones, 85% to 90% occurring once; the ten biggest clones make up roughly 0.84%. Losses at the gene ends were 3 bases for V and 1 base for J; bases not matched to a gene: 3. Germline V CDR1 and CDR2: MNHNS, SASEGT. This CDR3 has 15 residues. In Seattle, patients joined the study during active infection and were tracked longitudinally. The chain links TRBV6-1 to TRBJ1-1; TRBD1 matches 9 bases. Source material: peripheral blood. The receptor was isolated from a man between 18 and 35 years old with COVID-19, enrolled during active disease. This CDR3 reads CASSDPGQGNTEAFF. The DNA of the CDR3 is TGTGCCAGCAGTGACCCGGGACAGGGGAACACTGAAGCTTTCTTT.